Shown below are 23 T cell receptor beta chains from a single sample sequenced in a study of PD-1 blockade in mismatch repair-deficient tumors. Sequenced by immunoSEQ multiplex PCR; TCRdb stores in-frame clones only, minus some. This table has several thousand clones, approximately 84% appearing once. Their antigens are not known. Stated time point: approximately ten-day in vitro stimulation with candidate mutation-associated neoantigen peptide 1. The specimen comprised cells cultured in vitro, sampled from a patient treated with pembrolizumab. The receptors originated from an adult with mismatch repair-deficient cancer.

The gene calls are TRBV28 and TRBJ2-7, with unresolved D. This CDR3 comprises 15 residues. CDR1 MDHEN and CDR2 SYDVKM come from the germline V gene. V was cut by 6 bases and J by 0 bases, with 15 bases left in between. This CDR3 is CASSPAADISYEQYF. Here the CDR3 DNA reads TGTGCCAGCAGCCCCGCCGCAGACATCTCCTACGAGCAGTACTTC. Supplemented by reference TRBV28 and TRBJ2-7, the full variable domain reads DVKVTQSSRYLVKRTGEKVFLECVQDMDHENMFWYRQDPGLGLRLIYFSYDVKMKEKGDIPEGYSVSREKKERFSLILESASTNQTSMYLCASSPAADISYEQYFGPGTRLTVT.

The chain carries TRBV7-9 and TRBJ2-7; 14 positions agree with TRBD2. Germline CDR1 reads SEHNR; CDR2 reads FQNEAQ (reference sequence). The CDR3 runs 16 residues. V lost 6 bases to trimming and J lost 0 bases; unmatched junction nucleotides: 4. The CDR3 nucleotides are TGTGCCAGCAGTTACGGACTAGCGGGAGGCTCCTACGAGCAGTACTTC. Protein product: CASSYGLAGGSYEQYF.

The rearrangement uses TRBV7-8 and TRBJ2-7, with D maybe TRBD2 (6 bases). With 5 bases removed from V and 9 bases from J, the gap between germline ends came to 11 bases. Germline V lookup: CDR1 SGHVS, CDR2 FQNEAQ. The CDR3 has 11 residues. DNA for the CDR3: TGTGCCAGCAGCCTCCGGGACTCGCAGTACTTC. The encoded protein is CASSLRDSQYF.

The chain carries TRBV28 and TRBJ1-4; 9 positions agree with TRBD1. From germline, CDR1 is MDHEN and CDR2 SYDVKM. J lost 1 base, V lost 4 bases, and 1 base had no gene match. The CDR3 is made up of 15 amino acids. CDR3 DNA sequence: TGTGCCAGCAGTTCGACAGGGGGAACTAATGAAAAACTGTTTTTT. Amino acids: CASSSTGGTNEKLFF.

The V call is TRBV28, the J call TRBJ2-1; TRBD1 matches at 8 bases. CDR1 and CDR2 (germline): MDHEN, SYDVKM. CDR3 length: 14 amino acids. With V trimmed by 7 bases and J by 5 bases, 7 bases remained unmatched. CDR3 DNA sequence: TGTGCCAGCACCCTCGGGGACAGGAACAATGAGCAGTTCTTC. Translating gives CASTLGDRNNEQFF.

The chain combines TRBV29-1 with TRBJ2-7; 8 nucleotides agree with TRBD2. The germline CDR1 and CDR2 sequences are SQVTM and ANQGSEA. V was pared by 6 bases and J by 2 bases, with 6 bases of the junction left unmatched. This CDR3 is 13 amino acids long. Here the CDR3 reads CSVGAGGAYEQYF. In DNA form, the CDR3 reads TGCAGCGTGGGGGCGGGGGGCGCCTACGAGCAGTACTTC.

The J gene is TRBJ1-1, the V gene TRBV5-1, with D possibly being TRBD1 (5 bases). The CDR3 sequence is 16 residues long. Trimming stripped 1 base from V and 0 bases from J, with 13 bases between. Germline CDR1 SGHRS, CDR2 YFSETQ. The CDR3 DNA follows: TGCGCCAGCAGCTTGAGAGGGGAGGGGTTGAACACTGAAGCTTTCTTT. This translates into CASSLRGEGLNTEAFF.

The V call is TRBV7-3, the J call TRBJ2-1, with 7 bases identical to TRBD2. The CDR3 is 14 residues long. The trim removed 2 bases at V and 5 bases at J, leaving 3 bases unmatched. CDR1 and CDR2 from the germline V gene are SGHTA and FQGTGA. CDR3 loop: CASSLGGRNNEQFF. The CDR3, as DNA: TGTGCCAGCAGCTTAGGCGGGAGAAACAATGAGCAGTTCTTC.

The CDR3 sequence is CASSYTSGSRYEQYF. The CDR3 DNA reads TGTGCCAGCAGTTATACTAGCGGGAGTAGGTACGAGCAGTACTTC. This chain connects TRBV27 to TRBJ2-7; 11 bases align to TRBD2. Germline CDR1 and CDR2: MNHEY and SMNVEV (reference sequence). After removal of 4 bases from V and 4 bases from J, the junction contained 6 bases not matched to a gene. The CDR3 covers 15 residues.

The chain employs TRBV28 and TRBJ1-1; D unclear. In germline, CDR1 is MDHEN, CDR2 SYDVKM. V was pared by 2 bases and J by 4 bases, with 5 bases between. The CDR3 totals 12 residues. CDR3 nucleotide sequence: TGTGCCAGCAGTTTACGACCCACTGAAGCTTTCTTT. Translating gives CASSLRPTEAFF. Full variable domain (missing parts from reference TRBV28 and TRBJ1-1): DVKVTQSSRYLVKRTGEKVFLECVQDMDHENMFWYRQDPGLGLRLIYFSYDVKMKEKGDIPEGYSVSREKKERFSLILESASTNQTSMYLCASSLRPTEAFFGQGTRLTVV.

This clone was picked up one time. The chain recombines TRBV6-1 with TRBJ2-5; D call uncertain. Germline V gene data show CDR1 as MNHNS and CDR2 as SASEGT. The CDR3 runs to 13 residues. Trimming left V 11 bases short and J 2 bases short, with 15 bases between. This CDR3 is CASLGPIQETQYF. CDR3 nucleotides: TGTGCCTCACTCGGGCCCATACAAGAGACCCAGTACTTC.

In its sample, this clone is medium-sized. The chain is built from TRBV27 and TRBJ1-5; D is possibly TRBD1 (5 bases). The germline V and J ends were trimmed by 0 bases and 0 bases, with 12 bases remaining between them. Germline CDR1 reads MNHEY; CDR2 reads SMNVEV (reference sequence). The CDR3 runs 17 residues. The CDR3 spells CASSLSGGIASNQPQHF. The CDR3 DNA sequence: TGTGCCAGCAGTTTATCGGGGGGGATCGCTAGCAATCAGCCCCAGCATTTT.

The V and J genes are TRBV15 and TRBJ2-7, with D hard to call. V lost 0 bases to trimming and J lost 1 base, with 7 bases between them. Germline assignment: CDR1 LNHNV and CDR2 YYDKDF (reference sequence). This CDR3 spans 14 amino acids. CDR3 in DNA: TGTGCCACCAGCAGAGATCGGGCTTCCTACGAGCAGTACTTC. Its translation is CATSRDRASYEQYF.

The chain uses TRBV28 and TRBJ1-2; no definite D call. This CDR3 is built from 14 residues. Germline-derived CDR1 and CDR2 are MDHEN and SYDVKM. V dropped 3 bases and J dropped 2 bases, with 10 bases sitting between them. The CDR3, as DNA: TGTGCCAGCAGTTTGCCCCCAAAAAACTATGGCTACACCTTC. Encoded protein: CASSLPPKNYGYTF.

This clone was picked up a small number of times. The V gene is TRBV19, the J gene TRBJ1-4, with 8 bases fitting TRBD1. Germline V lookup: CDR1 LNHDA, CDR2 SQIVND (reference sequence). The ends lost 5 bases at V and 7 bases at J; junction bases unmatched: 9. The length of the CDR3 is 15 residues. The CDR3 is CASSPWTGTGEKLFF. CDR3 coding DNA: TGTGCCAGTAGTCCGTGGACAGGGACGGGTGAAAAACTGTTTTTT.

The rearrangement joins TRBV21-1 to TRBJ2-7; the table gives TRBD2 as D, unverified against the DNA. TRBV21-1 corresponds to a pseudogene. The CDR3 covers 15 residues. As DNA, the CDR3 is TGTGCCAGCAGCAACAGCCCGAGGAGCTCCTACGAGCAGTACTTC. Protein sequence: CASSNSPRSSYEQYF.

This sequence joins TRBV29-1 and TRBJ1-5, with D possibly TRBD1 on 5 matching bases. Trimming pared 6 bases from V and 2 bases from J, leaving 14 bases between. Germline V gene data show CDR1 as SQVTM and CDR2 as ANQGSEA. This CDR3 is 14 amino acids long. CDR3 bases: TGCAGCGTATCCGAGGGGTACGGCAATCAGCCCCAGCATTTT. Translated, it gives CSVSEGYGNQPQHF. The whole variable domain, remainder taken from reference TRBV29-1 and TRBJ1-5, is SAVISQKPSRDICQRGTSLTIQCQVDSQVTMMFWYRQQPGQSLTLIATANQGSEATYESGFVIDKFPISRPNLTFSTLTVSNMSPEDSSIYLCSVSEGYGNQPQHFGDGTRLSIL.

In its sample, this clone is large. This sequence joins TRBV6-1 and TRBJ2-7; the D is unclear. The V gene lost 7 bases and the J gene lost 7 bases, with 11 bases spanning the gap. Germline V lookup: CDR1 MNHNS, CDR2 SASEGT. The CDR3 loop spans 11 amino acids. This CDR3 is CASITFREQYF. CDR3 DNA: TGTGCCAGCATTACATTTCGGGAGCAGTACTTC.

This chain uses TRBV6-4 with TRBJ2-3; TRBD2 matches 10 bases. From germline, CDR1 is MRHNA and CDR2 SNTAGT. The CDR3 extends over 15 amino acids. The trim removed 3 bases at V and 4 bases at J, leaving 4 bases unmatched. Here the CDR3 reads CASSESSGRADTQYF. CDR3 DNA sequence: TGTGCCAGCAGTGAATCCAGCGGGAGGGCAGATACGCAGTATTTT.

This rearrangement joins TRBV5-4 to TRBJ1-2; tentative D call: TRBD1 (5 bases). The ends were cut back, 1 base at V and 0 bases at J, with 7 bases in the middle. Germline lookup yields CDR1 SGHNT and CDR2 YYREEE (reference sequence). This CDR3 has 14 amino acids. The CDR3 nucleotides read TGTGCCAGCAGCTTGCGGGGACCTAACTATGGCTACACCTTC. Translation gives CASSLRGPNYGYTF. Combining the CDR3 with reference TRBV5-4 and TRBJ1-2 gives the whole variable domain ETGVTQSPTHLIKTRGQQVTLRCSSQSGHNTVSWYQQALGQGPQFIFQYYREEENGRGNFPPRFSGLQFPNYSSELNVNALELDDSALYLCASSLRGPNYGYTFGSGTRLTVV.

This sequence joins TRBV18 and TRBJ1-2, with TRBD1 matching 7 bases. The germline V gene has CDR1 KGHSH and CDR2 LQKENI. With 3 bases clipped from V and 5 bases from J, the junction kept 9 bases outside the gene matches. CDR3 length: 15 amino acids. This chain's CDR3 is CASSPVGQKGYGYTF. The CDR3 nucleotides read TGTGCCAGCTCACCCGTGGGACAGAAGGGTTATGGCTACACCTTC.

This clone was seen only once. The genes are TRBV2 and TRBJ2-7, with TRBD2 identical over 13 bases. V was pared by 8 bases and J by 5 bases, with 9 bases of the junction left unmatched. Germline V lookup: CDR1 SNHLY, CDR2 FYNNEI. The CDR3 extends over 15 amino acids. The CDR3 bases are TGTGCCAGCGCGGAGGGGACTAGCGGGGTCGACGAGCAGTACTTC. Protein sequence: CASAEGTSGVDEQYF.

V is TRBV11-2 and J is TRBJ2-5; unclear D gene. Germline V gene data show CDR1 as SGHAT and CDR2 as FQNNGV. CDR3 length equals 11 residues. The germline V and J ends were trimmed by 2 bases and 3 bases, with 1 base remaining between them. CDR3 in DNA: TGTGCCAGCAGCTTAAAAGAGACCCAGTACTTC. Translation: CASSLKETQYF.